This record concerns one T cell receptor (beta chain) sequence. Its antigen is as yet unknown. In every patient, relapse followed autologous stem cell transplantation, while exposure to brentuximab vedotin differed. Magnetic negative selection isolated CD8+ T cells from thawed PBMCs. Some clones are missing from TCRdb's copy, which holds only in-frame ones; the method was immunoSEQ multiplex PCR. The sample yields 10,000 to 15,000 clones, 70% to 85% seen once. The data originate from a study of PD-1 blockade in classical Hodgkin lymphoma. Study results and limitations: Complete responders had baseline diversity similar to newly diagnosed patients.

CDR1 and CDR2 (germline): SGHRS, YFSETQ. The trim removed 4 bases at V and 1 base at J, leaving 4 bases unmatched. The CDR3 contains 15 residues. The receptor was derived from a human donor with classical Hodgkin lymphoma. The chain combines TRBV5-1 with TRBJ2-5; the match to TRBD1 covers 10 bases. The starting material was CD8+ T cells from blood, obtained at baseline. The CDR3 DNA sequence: TGCGCCAGCAGCGGGGACAGGGGCGGCCAAGAGACCCAGTACTTC. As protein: CASSGDRGGQETQYF.